These T cell receptor beta chains were read from a single sample in a study of early T cells in non-severe SARS-CoV-2 infection. Each CDR3 protein is one row after TCRdb ran MiXCR on the 5' RACE reads. This table has more than 45,000 distinct CDR3 sequences, 9.5% to 15% appearing once. Material for sequencing was whole blood. These receptors originate from an adult who was a healthcare worker with PCR-confirmed SARS-CoV-2 infection or an uninfected control (not recorded which). Each CDR3 is given with its conserved first and last residue. The D gene is left open where the match is weak. Where a row states a size, it is once, few, many or the class of an expanded clone; other rows omit it.

j_call clone_size v_call d_call cdr3_nt cdr3_aa
TRBJ1-1 many TRBV12-3/TRBV12-4 NA TGTGCCAGCAGTTCAGGGAAGAACACTGAAGCTTTCTTT CASSSGKNTEAFF
TRBJ2-7 many TRBV12-2 NA TGTGCAAGTCGCTTAGTGGCCTGCGGGAGGGCCCTACCCTACGAGCAGTACTTC CASRLVACGRALPYEQYF
TRBJ1-1 NA TRBV3-1 NA TGTGCCAGCAGCCAAGATCGAAGGGGTGGGAAGAACACTGAAGCTTTCTTT CASSQDRRGGKNTEAFF
TRBJ2-7 few TRBV3-1 TRBD2 TGTGCCAGCAGCCAGGAAAGCGGGGGTTCCTACGAGCAGTACTTC CASSQESGGSYEQYF
TRBJ2-2 many TRBV3-1 NA TGTGCCAGCAGCCCAGCAGCGGGTACCGGGGAGCTGTTTTTT CASSPAAGTGELFF
TRBJ2-1 many TRBV2 TRBD2 TGTGCCAGCACCGAGCGGGGGGGCACCTACAATGAGCAGTTCTTC CASTERGGTYNEQFF
TRBJ2-5 many TRBV28 TRBD2 TGTGCCAGCAGTCCGGGACTAGCGATAGAGACCCAGTACTTC CASSPGLAIETQYF
TRBJ2-1 NA TRBV20-1 NA TGCAGTGCTAGAGATCCCAGGGGAAATGAGCAGTTCTTC CSARDPRGNEQFF
TRBJ2-3 NA TRBV28 NA TGTGCCAGCAGTTTACTAGGCCGCCACGATACGCAGTATTTT CASSLLGRHDTQYF
TRBJ2-2 many TRBV3-1 NA TGTGCCAGCAGCCCGCCCCTCGGAGAGGGCGCCGGGGAGCTGTTTTTT CASSPPLGEGAGELFF
TRBJ2-2 NA TRBV10-3 NA TGTGCCATCAGAGCAATGGTGCCGGACACCGGGGAGCTGTTTTTT CAIRAMVPDTGELFF
TRBJ1-1 many TRBV27 TRBD1 TGTGCCAGCAGACCGGACAGGGCGGGTGAAGCTTTCTTT CASRPDRAGEAFF
TRBJ2-3 NA TRBV3-1 NA TGTGCCAGCAGCCATATCGACGACCCCGCAGATACGCAGTATTTT CASSHIDDPADTQYF
TRBJ1-6 NA TRBV15 NA TGTGCCACCAGCAGAGATAAGGTGGAAGGACCCCTCCACTTT CATSRDKVEGPLHF
TRBJ2-7 few TRBV29-1 NA TGCAGCGTTAGGCAGGCGAACGCCTACGAGCAGTACTTC CSVRQANAYEQYF
TRBJ1-6 NA TRBV28 NA TGTGCCAGCAGTTTACTAATCTCAGTCTATAATTCACCCCTCCACTTT CASSLLISVYNSPLHF
TRBJ2-1 NA TRBV18 NA TGTGCCAGCTCACCACCGTCTACTACTACAATGAAGCAGTTCTTC CASSPPSTTTMKQFF
TRBJ2-3 NA TRBV7-3 TRBD1 TGTGCCAGCAGCTTAACGTTGGGACAGGGATGCACAGATACGCAGTATTTT CASSLTLGQGCTDTQYF
TRBJ1-1 NA TRBV12-3/TRBV12-4 NA TGTGCCAGCAGTTTAGGGGGGCACGCTTTCTTT CASSLGGHAFF
TRBJ2-1 few TRBV20-1 TRBD1 TGCAGTGCTGGGGGTTACAGGGGGTATGAGCAGTTCTTC CSAGGYRGYEQFF
TRBJ2-3 NA TRBV18 NA TGTGCCAGCTCCCCCGCAGAGGGGGGCACAGATACGCAGTATTTT CASSPAEGGTDTQYF
TRBJ1-5 many TRBV4-1 NA TGCGCCAGCAGCCAAGAAAGGGATCAGCCCCAGCATTTT CASSQERDQPQHF
TRBJ2-1 many TRBV12-3/TRBV12-4 TRBD2 TGTGCCAGCAGACCCGGGACTAGCGGGAGGATCGGCTCCTACAATGAGCAGTTCTTC CASRPGTSGRIGSYNEQFF
TRBJ1-1 NA TRBV11-2 NA TGTGCCAGCAGCTTAGGCGACGGTTCGACCTGGGCTTTCTTT CASSLGDGSTWAFF
TRBJ1-6 many TRBV6-1 NA TGTGCCAGCAGTGAAGTTGCTCGACCCCTCCACTTT CASSEVARPLHF
TRBJ2-3 NA TRBV29-1 TRBD1 TGCAGCGTTGAAGCCGGACAGGGGGGTGAAGATACGCAGTATTTT CSVEAGQGGEDTQYF
TRBJ2-3 NA TRBV9 TRBD2 TGTGCCAGCAGTCGCCGGGGCGGGAGGGAAGATACGCAGTATTTT CASSRRGGREDTQYF
TRBJ1-5 many TRBV29-1 NA TGCAGTCAAAGGGTCAAGAATCAGCCCCAGCATTTT CSQRVKNQPQHF
TRBJ2-1 few TRBV10-1 NA TGCGCCAGCAGTGGAGGGCCAGGGTCCTACAATGAGCAGTTCTTC CASSGGPGSYNEQFF
TRBJ2-3 NA TRBV7-3 TRBD2 TGTGCCAGCAGCTTAACTAGCGGGGGAGATACGCAGTATTTT CASSLTSGGDTQYF
TRBJ2-5 few TRBV28 NA TGTGCCAGCAGTTTATGGGCCTCGAAGACCCAGTACTTC CASSLWASKTQYF
TRBJ2-7 NA TRBV6-1 NA TGTGCCAGCAGTGAAACGACGGAGTACGAGCAGTACTTC CASSETTEYEQYF
TRBJ2-3 few TRBV7-2 NA TGTGCCAGCAGCACCTTTTTGGCAGATACGCAGTATTTT CASSTFLADTQYF
TRBJ2-7 many TRBV28 NA TGTGCCAGCAGTTTTGCGACTGGCAGGACCACTGACGAGCAGTACTTC CASSFATGRTTDEQYF
TRBJ2-2 NA TRBV23-1 TRBD1 TGCGCCAGCAGTCAACCAGACAGGGGATCCGGGGAGCTGTTTTTT CASSQPDRGSGELFF
TRBJ1-1 many TRBV11-3 NA TGTGCCAGCAGCTTAAGCGAGATGAACACTGAAGCTTTCTTT CASSLSEMNTEAFF
TRBJ2-1 few TRBV2 TRBD2 TGTGCCAGCAGCTCGTCTCTAGCGGTTATCAATGAGCAGTTCTTC CASSSSLAVINEQFF
TRBJ1-1 NA TRBV28 TRBD1 TGTGCCAGCAGTTTGTTCGGGACAGGGGGCCAAGCTTTCTTT CASSLFGTGGQAFF
TRBJ1-2 NA TRBV13 TRBD1 TGTGCCAGCAGCGCAACGGGGACAGGGGGCAACTATGGCTACACCTTC CASSATGTGGNYGYTF
TRBJ1-1 many TRBV10-3 NA TGTGCCATCAGTCCGAGGGAAGGGATTGGTAACACTGAAGCTTTCTTT CAISPREGIGNTEAFF
TRBJ1-1 NA TRBV6-5 NA TGTGCCAGCAGAAATAGGGCCACTGAAGCTTTCTTT CASRNRATEAFF
TRBJ2-7 NA TRBV7-9 NA TGTGCCAGCAGCTTAGAGGCTACCTACGAGCAGTACTTC CASSLEATYEQYF
TRBJ2-7 few TRBV7-3 TRBD1 TGTGCCAGCAGCCCGGACAGGGGGCACCACGAGCAGTACTTC CASSPDRGHHEQYF
TRBJ2-7 many TRBV30 TRBD1 TGTGCCTGGAACCAACCGGGACAGGGGATCGAGCAGTACTTC CAWNQPGQGIEQYF
TRBJ2-7 NA TRBV29-1 TRBD1 TGCAGCGTTGAATCAAGGGGACAGGAAGGGCAGTACTTC CSVESRGQEGQYF
TRBJ2-2 many TRBV27 TRBD1 TGTGCCAGCAGTTCCGGGACAGGGCACACCGGGGAGCTGTTTTTT CASSSGTGHTGELFF